These T cell receptor beta chains were read from a single sample in a study of T cells of healthy individuals. MiXCR, run by TCRdb on the 5' RACE reads, gives a single entry per CDR3 protein. The sample holds more than 60,000 distinct CDR3 sequences, around 15% seen once. These receptors were collected from a human donor in good health. The CDR3 runs from the conserved cysteine through the conserved F or W. A D gene is named only where the DNA matches it firmly.

d_call v_call cdr3_aa
NA TRBV4-3 CASSHELLYYEQYF
NA TRBV5-1 CASSLDRSYNEQFF
NA TRBV9 CASSPHSWGSGNTIYF
NA TRBV11-1 CASSRYTNTEAFF
NA TRBV21-1 CASSKGRAAEAFF
TRBD1 TRBV3-1 CASSQNYRGRLSEQFF
NA TRBV7-9 CASSSGGGRSVELFF
NA TRBV6-6 CASSYLEGYTF
TRBD1 TRBV7-9 CASSLATGGYSPLHF
NA TRBV25-1 CASSSNEQYF
NA TRBV30 CAWSQDYEQYF
TRBD2 TRBV12-5 CASGLGLAKYNEQFF
NA TRBV29-1 CSVEDGKTDTQYF
NA TRBV20-1 CSASAGSTDTQYF
TRBD1 TRBV4-2 CASTGTETYEQYF
NA TRBV7-2 CASSLESTNSNQPQHF
NA TRBV7-9 CASSPRGEAGELFF
NA TRBV5-6 CASSLGHTENIQYF
NA TRBV6-2/TRBV6-3 CASNRLQGPNTGELFF
TRBD1 TRBV6-6 CASSYPPGTGGAGAKNIQYF
NA TRBV6-5 CASTAGHGQPQHF
TRBD2 TRBV10-3 CAISGIAGTDTQYF
TRBD2 TRBV6-1 CASSEWGGSGGPTGQYF
NA TRBV6-6 CASTPIGTDTQYF
TRBD1 TRBV4-1 CASSQDVRGPEETQYF
TRBD2 TRBV7-2 CASSSRAGGPYEQYF
TRBD1 TRBV25-1 CASLGTGGTGELFF
NA TRBV11-3 CASSLIGGREADTQYF
NA TRBV12-3/TRBV12-4 CASSLGQGSTGELFF
NA TRBV12-3/TRBV12-4 CASSQFGDAVLGTDTQYF
NA TRBV28 CASSLGLLSGTQYF
TRBD1 TRBV29-1 CSVRGQGEAFF
NA TRBV20-1 CSARSEGTTPRTGELFF
NA TRBV13 CASGTARNEKLFF
NA TRBV6-5 CASSFTGFYYEQYF
TRBD2 TRBV6-5 CASSCRLAGGFNTGELFF
NA TRBV29-1 CSVEGGAGQETQYF
NA TRBV29-1 CSVAGQLYEQYF
TRBD1 TRBV7-3 CASSNTGGNTEAFF
NA TRBV5-6 CASSAGTQPQHF